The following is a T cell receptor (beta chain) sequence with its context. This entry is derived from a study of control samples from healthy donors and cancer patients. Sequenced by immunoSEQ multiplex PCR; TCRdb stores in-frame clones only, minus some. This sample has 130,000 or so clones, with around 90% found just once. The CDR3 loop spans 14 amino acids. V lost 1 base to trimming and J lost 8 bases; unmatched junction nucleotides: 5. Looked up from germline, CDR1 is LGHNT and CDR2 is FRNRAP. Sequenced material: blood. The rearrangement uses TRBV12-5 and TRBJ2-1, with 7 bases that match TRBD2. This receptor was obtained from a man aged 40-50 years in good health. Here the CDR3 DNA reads TGTGCTAGTGGTTTGGGCGGGGGTTTGCATGAGCAGTTCTTC. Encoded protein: CASGLGGGLHEQFF.